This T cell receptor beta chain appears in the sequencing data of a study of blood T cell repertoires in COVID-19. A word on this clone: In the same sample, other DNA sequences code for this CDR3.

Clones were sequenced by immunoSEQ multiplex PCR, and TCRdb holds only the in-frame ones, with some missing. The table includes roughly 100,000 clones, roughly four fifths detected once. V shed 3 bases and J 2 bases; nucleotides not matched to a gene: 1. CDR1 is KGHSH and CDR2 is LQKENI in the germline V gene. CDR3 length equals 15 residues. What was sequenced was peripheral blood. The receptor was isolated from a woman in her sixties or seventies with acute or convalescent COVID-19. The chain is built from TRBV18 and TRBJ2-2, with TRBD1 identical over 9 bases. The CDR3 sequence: CASSPGQGNTGELFF. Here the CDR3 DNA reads TGTGCCAGCTCACCGGGACAGGGTAACACCGGGGAGCTGTTTTTT.